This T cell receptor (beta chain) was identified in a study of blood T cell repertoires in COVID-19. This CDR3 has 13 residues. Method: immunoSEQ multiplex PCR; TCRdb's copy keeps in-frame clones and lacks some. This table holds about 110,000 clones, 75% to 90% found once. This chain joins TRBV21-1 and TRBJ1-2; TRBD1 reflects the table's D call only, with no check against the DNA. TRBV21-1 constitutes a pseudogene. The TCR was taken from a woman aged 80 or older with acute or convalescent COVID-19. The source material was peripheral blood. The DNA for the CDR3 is TGTGCCAGCAGCTACAGGGGGCTGGGTGGCTACACCTTC. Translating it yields CASSYRGLGGYTF.